This entry features one TCR beta chain sequence. Its antigen is unidentified. The CDR3 is 18 amino acids. Germline V gene sequence: CDR1 DFQATT, CDR2 SNEGSKA (reference sequence). V lost 0 bases to trimming and J lost 7 bases; unmatched junction nucleotides: 16. This record belongs to a study of T cell repertoires in cytomegalovirus infection. Study-level background: Indications came from public TCR beta signatures; they pointed to CMV infection and to a matching HLA type.

TCRdb reprocessed the reads with MiXCR, giving one entry per CDR3 protein. This table holds 250,000 to 300,000 distinct CDR3 sequences, roughly 25% found once. Study observations and caveats: Within the response measured ex vivo, HLA-C-restricted CMV-specific TCR beta clonotypes were dominant. The cumulative frequency of public TCR beta families identified carriers of CMV plus the relevant HLA.

The clonotype comes from a human donor in good health (CMV status not recorded). Some clones in this sample may be carry-over from other donors' samples. Input material: PBMCs. V is TRBV20-1 and J is TRBJ2-1; 9 nucleotides match TRBD2. The CDR3 nucleotides are TGCAGTGCTAGAGATCTCCCAGGGCGGGAGGGCCGGGAAAATGAGCAGTTCTTC. This translates into CSARDLPGREGRENEQFF.